The source of this T cell receptor beta chain is a study of shared clonotypes between healthy human individuals. V was trimmed by 3 bases and J by 2 bases, leaving 16 bases between them. Per germline, CDR1 SGHAT and CDR2 FQNNGV. CDR3 length equals 16 residues. This table comes from immunoSEQ multiplex PCR, and its TCRdb copy is limited to in-frame clones, with some not included. The table lists about 95,000 clones, approximately 61% of them singletons. This sequence originates from a man aged 30 to 45 in good health. The source material was memory CD8+ T cells sorted from blood. Stated subset: CD45RO+ cells pooled with CCR7-negative TemRA cells. The chain is built from TRBV11-2 and TRBJ2-5, with no clear D. The CDR3 DNA reads TGTGCCAGCAGCTTCGGACCGATGGCGGATCAAGAGACCCAGTACTTC. Translated: CASSFGPMADQETQYF.